The 30 T cell receptor beta chains listed next were all sequenced from one sample in a study of human T cells and chemical hapten exposure. MiXCR, applied by TCRdb to the RACE reads, yields one record per CDR3 protein. The sample holds 70,000 to 90,000 distinct CDR3 sequences, 11% seen once. As for time point: patch test 3, about 24 weeks after DPC sensitization. Treatment noted: therapeutic diphenylcyclopropenone sensitization with weekly scalp DPC. Sample: whole blood, taken in connection with sensitization to the hapten diphenylcyclopropenone (DPC). These receptors were collected from a woman aged 45-60 years with alopecia areata. Some clones in this sample may be carry-over from other donors' samples.

In its sample, this clonotype was seen many times. V and J are TRBV7-8 and TRBJ2-2; D is possibly TRBD2 (5 bases). Germline loops: CDR1 SGHVS, CDR2 FQNEAQ. The CDR3 has 17 amino acids. Trimming removed 2 bases from V and 2 bases from J, with 15 bases in between. CDR3 amino acids: CASSLISAGSNTGELFF. The CDR3 nucleotides read TGTGCCAGCAGCTTAATCTCCGCGGGCTCTAACACCGGGGAGCTGTTTTTT.

V usage is TRBV27 and J usage is TRBJ2-1; D is uncertain. The germline V and J ends were trimmed by 2 bases and 5 bases, with 7 bases remaining between them. This CDR3 has 13 amino acids. The germline gives CDR1 MNHEY, CDR2 SMNVEV (reference sequence). The CDR3: CASSLRAHNEQFF. As DNA, the CDR3 is TGTGCCAGCAGTTTAAGAGCGCACAATGAGCAGTTCTTC.

This clonotype was found a few times. The rearrangement joins TRBV7-8 to TRBJ1-6; D may be TRBD1 (5 bases). Trimming removed 5 bases at V and 8 bases at J, with 16 bases between. Germline V gives CDR1 SGHVS, CDR2 FQNEAQ. The CDR3 runs to 15 residues. The CDR3 is CASSAPRAGDSPLHF. CDR3 nucleotide sequence: TGTGCCAGCAGCGCGCCCAGGGCGGGGGATTCACCCCTCCACTTT. The full variable domain, in which reference TRBV7-8 and TRBJ1-6 provide the parts outside the CDR3, is GAGVSQSPRYKVAKRGQDVALRCDPISGHVSLFWYQQALGQGPEFLTYFQNEAQLDKSGLPSDRFFAERPEGSVSTLKIQRTQQEDSAVYLCASSAPRAGDSPLHFGNGTRLTVT.

This clonotype was observed at least ten times. J is TRBJ1-1 and V is TRBV5-1; 9 bases map to TRBD1. Unmatched junction bases numbered 3, after V lost 1 base and J lost 5 bases. The CDR3 is 14 amino acids. Germline values: CDR1 SGHRS, CDR2 YFSETQ. The CDR3 sequence is CASSLTGGRTEAFF. CDR3 nucleotides: TGCGCCAGCAGCTTGACAGGGGGCAGGACTGAAGCTTTCTTT. Based on the CDR3 plus reference TRBV5-1 and TRBJ1-1, the full variable domain is KAGVTQTPRYLIKTRGQQVTLSCSPISGHRSVSWYQQTPGQGLQFLFEYFSETQRNKGNFPGRFSGRQFSNSRSEMNVSTLELGDSALYLCASSLTGGRTEAFFGQGTRLTVV.

This clonotype was seen a few times. The rearrangement links TRBV28 to TRBJ2-7; a possible D gene is TRBD1 (6 bases). V dropped 7 bases and J dropped 0 bases, with 13 bases sitting between them. Germline CDR1 and CDR2: MDHEN and SYDVKM. CDR3 length: 14 residues. The CDR3 nucleotides read TGTGCCAGCACCCCGACAGGTTCCTCCTACGAGCAGTACTTC. Its translation: CASTPTGSSYEQYF.

This clonotype was seen many times. J is TRBJ2-7 and V is TRBV28, with 7 positions matching TRBD1. After removal of 5 bases from V and 1 base from J, the junction contained 8 bases not matched to a gene. The CDR3 runs 15 residues. CDR1 and CDR2 from the germline V gene are MDHEN and SYDVKM. The CDR3 loop reads CASSHARTGSYEQYF. CDR3 DNA: TGTGCCAGCAGTCACGCCCGGACAGGTTCCTACGAGCAGTACTTC.

This clonotype appeared many times. V usage is TRBV29-1 and J usage is TRBJ2-2, with TRBD2 identical over 9 bases. The CDR3 sequence is 14 residues long. With 6 bases clipped from V and 6 bases from J, the junction kept 8 bases outside the gene matches. Looked up from germline, CDR1 is SQVTM and CDR2 is ANQGSEA. CDR3 loop: CSVRSGSQAGELFF. The CDR3, as DNA: TGCAGCGTCCGTAGCGGGAGCCAGGCCGGGGAGCTGTTTTTT.

This clonotype has a single count. This sequence joins TRBV28 and TRBJ2-7; 10 nucleotides line up with TRBD2. With V trimmed by 7 bases and J by 0 bases, 6 bases remained unmatched. Germline V gives CDR1 MDHEN, CDR2 SYDVKM. The CDR3 runs 15 residues. The CDR3 loop is CASNPSGRSSYEQYF. The CDR3 bases are TGTGCCAGCAACCCTAGCGGGAGAAGCTCCTACGAGCAGTACTTC.

This clonotype was found many times. The chain couples TRBV2 to TRBJ2-7; 13 nucleotides line up with TRBD2. V was pared by 6 bases and J by 4 bases, with 9 bases of the junction left unmatched. The length of the CDR3 is 16 residues. In germline, CDR1 is SNHLY, CDR2 FYNNEI. DNA for the CDR3: TGTGCCAGCAGGGACCCTGCACTAGCGGGAGGGTACGAGCAGTACTTC. It specifies CASRDPALAGGYEQYF.

This clonotype was observed a handful of times. The CDR3 sequence: CASSLSLGAGHYEQYF. The CDR3 coding sequence is TGTGCCAGCAGCCTCTCCTTAGGGGCGGGCCACTACGAGCAGTACTTC. The chain combines TRBV7-9 with TRBJ2-7; D is tentatively TRBD1 or TRBD2 (5 bases each). CDR1 and CDR2 from the germline V gene are SEHNR and FQNEAQ (reference sequence). V was shortened by 5 bases and J by 3 bases, with 20 bases between the two germline ends. The CDR3 is 16 residues long. Full variable domain (missing parts from reference TRBV7-9 and TRBJ2-7): DTGVSQNPRHKITKRGQNVTFRCDPISEHNRLYWYRQTLGQGPEFLTYFQNEAQLEKSRLLSDRFSAERPKGSFSTLEIQRTEQGDSAMYLCASSLSLGAGHYEQYFGPGTRLTVT.

The chain is built from TRBV9 and TRBJ2-2, with TRBD2 matching 8 bases. The junction had 4 bases not matched to a gene; V was cut back by 0 bases and J by 6 bases. Germline V gene data show CDR1 as SGDLS and CDR2 as YYNGEE. The CDR3 totals 15 residues. The CDR3 coding sequence is TGTGCCAGCAGCGTAGACCGAGCGGGAGCCGGGGAGCTGTTTTTT. Residues: CASSVDRAGAGELFF.

This clonotype has ten or more counts. This chain uses TRBV12-3 or TRBV12-4 with TRBJ2-7; possible D gene TRBD1, 6 bases. V gave up 3 bases and J gave up 0 bases, with 9 bases separating them. The CDR3 consists of 14 residues. The CDR3 loop is CASSFQGPSYEQYF. The CDR3 bases are TGTGCCAGCAGTTTTCAGGGGCCCTCCTACGAGCAGTACTTC.

This clonotype has ten or more counts. This chain joins TRBV19 and TRBJ2-1; 7 bases align to TRBD2. There are 15 residues in the CDR3. Trimming at V came to 7 bases and at J to 0 bases, leaving 6 bases not matched to a gene. Germline-derived CDR1 and CDR2 are LNHDA and SQIVND (reference sequence). The CDR3 protein is CASTQSGGSYNEQFF. The DNA of the CDR3 is TGTGCCAGTACCCAGTCGGGGGGCTCCTACAATGAGCAGTTCTTC.

This chain uses TRBV6-6 with TRBJ2-2; 8 nucleotides match TRBD2. This CDR3 has 16 amino acids. V dropped 6 bases and J dropped 4; count of bases not matched to a gene: 10. The germline gives CDR1 MNHNY, CDR2 SVGAGI (reference sequence). The CDR3 coding sequence is TGTGCCAGCAGCCCGACTAGCGTGAGGGTCACCGGGGAGCTGTTTTTT. This translates into CASSPTSVRVTGELFF.

This clonotype has at least ten counts. The chain uses TRBV6-1 and TRBJ2-3; 7 bases fit TRBD1. Losses at the gene ends were 4 bases for V and 2 bases for J; bases not matched to a gene: 6. The CDR3 is 15 amino acids. CDR1 is MNHNS, CDR2 SASEGT, per germline. The CDR3 sequence is CASSARDRVTDTQYF. In DNA, the CDR3 is TGTGCCAGCAGTGCTAGAGACAGGGTCACAGATACGCAGTATTTT.

This clonotype appeared many times. V and J are TRBV20-1 and TRBJ1-5; TRBD1 matches 9 bases. The CDR3 is 13 residues long. V shed 1 base and J 5 bases; nucleotides not matched to a gene: 0. Germline V lookup: CDR1 DFQATT, CDR2 SNEGSKA (reference sequence). CDR3 sequence reads: CSARGTGDQPQHF. DNA of the CDR3: TGCAGTGCTAGAGGGACAGGGGATCAGCCCCAGCATTTT.

This clonotype was detected a few times. The rearrangement joins TRBV7-6 to TRBJ2-5, with 14 bases matching TRBD2. CDR3 length equals 16 residues. V lost 3 bases, J lost 5 bases, and 5 bases stayed unmatched. Germline lookup yields CDR1 SGHVS and CDR2 FNYEAQ. The CDR3 DNA sequence: TGTGCCAGCAGCTTTGGGGGACTAGCGGGAGTTGAGACCCAGTACTTC. Protein: CASSFGGLAGVETQYF.

The table lists this clonotype with many counts. The V call is TRBV6-2 or TRBV6-3, the J call TRBJ2-5, with D maybe TRBD1 (5 bases). The CDR3 sequence is 14 residues long. V was pared by 6 bases and J by 2 bases, with 13 bases between. The germline CDR1 and CDR2 sequences are MNHEY and SVGEGT. The CDR3 DNA sequence: TGTGCCAGCAGACGAGACAGCGCTCAAGAGACCCAGTACTTC. This sequence encodes CASRRDSAQETQYF.

The V call is TRBV7-9, the J call TRBJ2-1, with D possibly being TRBD1 (6 bases). Trimming shortened V by 5 bases and J by 6 bases, and 17 bases separated the two germline ends. The CDR3 contains 15 residues. Germline lookup yields CDR1 SEHNR and CDR2 FQNEAQ (reference sequence). The CDR3 bases are TGTGCCAGCAGCCCCGCTTCAGGGGAGAGCAATGAGCAGTTCTTC. Its protein is CASSPASGESNEQFF.

This clonotype showed up many times. The chain has TRBV12-3 or TRBV12-4 and TRBJ2-2, with D perhaps being TRBD1 or TRBD2 (5 bases each). V was trimmed by 0 bases and J by 6 bases, leaving 8 bases between them. CDR3 length: 14 amino acids. CDR3 nucleotides: TGTGCCAGCAGTTTAGCAAGAGGGGCCGGGGAGCTGTTTTTT. Translation gives CASSLARGAGELFF.

The chain joins TRBV11-2 to TRBJ2-7; D perhaps matches TRBD2 (6 bases). CDR3 length: 14 residues. Germline loops: CDR1 SGHAT, CDR2 FQNNGV. Trimming stripped 3 bases from V and 6 bases from J, with 15 bases between. CDR3 sequence reads: CASSFTLGRSEQYF. The CDR3, as DNA: TGTGCCAGCAGCTTCACTTTGGGGAGGAGCGAGCAGTACTTC.

This clonotype was counted only a few times. The rearrangement joins TRBV25-1 to TRBJ2-7, with 8 bases fitting TRBD1. Trimming removed 4 bases from V and 2 bases from J; junction bases left unmatched: 7. The CDR3 consists of 15 residues. The germline gives CDR1 MGHDK, CDR2 SYGVNS. In DNA, the CDR3 is TGTGCCAGCAGTGCCCTACAGGGGGTCACCTACGAGCAGTACTTC. Translated, it gives CASSALQGVTYEQYF.

This clonotype was detected ten times or more. This sequence joins TRBV7-6 and TRBJ2-7, with D unclear. Looked up from germline, CDR1 is SGHVS and CDR2 is FNYEAQ. Trimming cost V 10 bases and J 0 bases, with 13 bases left between them. The CDR3 totals 13 residues. CDR3 nucleotides: TGTGCCACCTCCTCCCCCCCCTCCTACGAGCAGTACTTC. This sequence encodes CATSSPPSYEQYF.

This clonotype was seen only once. This sequence joins TRBV7-9 and TRBJ1-2; 8 bases map to TRBD1. CDR3 length equals 15 residues. Germline V gene lookup returns CDR1 SEHNR and CDR2 FQNEAQ (reference sequence). V shed 7 bases, J shed 2 bases, and the junction held 9 bases outside the gene matches. In nucleotides, the CDR3 is TGTGCCAGCAACTTTCCGTCAGGGGGCAACTATGGCTACACCTTC. It codes for CASNFPSGGNYGYTF.

This clonotype was picked up many times. This chain joins TRBV6-2 or TRBV6-3 and TRBJ1-4; possible D gene TRBD1, 6 bases. Germline V lookup: CDR1 MNHEY, CDR2 SVGEGT. Trimming cost V 6 bases and J 5 bases, with 16 bases left between them. This CDR3 region has 15 residues. The CDR3 coding sequence is TGTGCCAGCAGGTCGGCGGGACAAGGGAATGAAAAACTGTTTTTT. It yields the protein CASRSAGQGNEKLFF.

This chain connects TRBV5-4 to TRBJ1-1; 9 nucleotides agree with TRBD1. The CDR3 runs 16 residues. After removal of 2 bases from V and 1 base from J, the junction contained 6 bases not matched to a gene. Germline-derived CDR1 and CDR2 are SGHNT and YYREEE (reference sequence). For the CDR3, the DNA is TGTGCCAGCAGCTTACGGGACAGGGATCGGAACACTGAAGCTTTCTTT. Translated: CASSLRDRDRNTEAFF.

This clonotype was seen ten or more times. The rearrangement uses TRBV12-3 or TRBV12-4 and TRBJ1-2; D gene ambiguous. Trimming took 2 bases from V and 5 from J, leaving 9 bases between them. The CDR3 covers 13 residues. CDR3 nucleotide sequence: TGTGCCAGCAGTTTACCGGGGTTATATGGCTACACCTTC. As protein: CASSLPGLYGYTF.

This clonotype has ten or more counts. The genes are TRBV20-1 and TRBJ2-3; D call uncertain. Trimming pared 0 bases from V and 0 bases from J, leaving 7 bases between. Germline CDR1 reads DFQATT; CDR2 reads SNEGSKA (reference sequence). This CDR3 is built from 14 residues. CDR3 sequence reads: CSARDPASTDTQYF. The CDR3 nucleotides read TGCAGTGCTAGAGATCCGGCTAGCACAGATACGCAGTATTTT.

The rearrangement links TRBV19 to TRBJ1-1; possible D gene TRBD1, 6 bases. Trimming left V 4 bases short and J 11 bases short, with 29 bases between. CDR1 LNHDA and CDR2 SQIVND come from the germline V gene (reference sequence). CDR3 length: 17 residues. The CDR3 DNA reads as TGTGCCAGTAGTAGGGGGCACCTAAGCACCCCTCAAATGGAGGCTTTCTTT. Its translation: CASSRGHLSTPQMEAFF.

The chain employs TRBV15 and TRBJ1-1; no reliable D call. Germline V lookup: CDR1 LNHNV, CDR2 YYDKDF (reference sequence). Trimming pared 0 bases from V and 2 bases from J, leaving 10 bases between. CDR3 length: 15 amino acids. Here the CDR3 reads CATSRDLPGNTEAFF. As DNA, the CDR3 is TGTGCCACCAGCAGAGATCTACCGGGCAACACTGAAGCTTTCTTT.